The rows below give T cell receptor beta chains drawn from one sample of a study of T cells after yellow fever vaccination. TCRdb fed the 5' RACE reads into MiXCR, producing one record per CDR3 protein. The sample contains around 610,000 distinct CDR3 sequences, roughly 14% of which appear only once. This specimen consisted of PBMCs, obtained on the day of the yellow fever booster vaccination. These receptors came from a man aged 30 to 45 who received the YFV17D yellow fever vaccine. CDR3s include the opening cysteine and the closing phenylalanine or tryptophan. The D gene is left open where the match is weak. Clone size is given for some rows only: seen once, a few or many times, or a class if the clone is expanded.

cdr3_nt: TGTGCCAGCAGTAATTCACAGGGGTGGTTCTTC
cdr3_aa: CASSNSQGWFF
cdr3_length: 11
clone_size: NA
v_call: TRBV28
d_call: TRBD1
j_call: TRBJ2-1

cdr3_nt: TGTGCCAGCAGCCCAAGGACAGGGATTTTCGAGACCCAGTACTTC
cdr3_aa: CASSPRTGIFETQYF
cdr3_length: 15
clone_size: many
v_call: TRBV7-8
d_call: TRBD1
j_call: TRBJ2-5

cdr3_nt: TGTGCCAGCAGACCACTAGCGGGAGAGTCTACCTACGAGCAGTACTTC
cdr3_aa: CASRPLAGESTYEQYF
cdr3_length: 16
clone_size: few
v_call: TRBV6-1
d_call: TRBD2
j_call: TRBJ2-7

cdr3_nt: TGTGCCAGCAGCTTACAAAGATCCGGGATAGGTGAGCAGTACTTC
cdr3_aa: CASSLQRSGIGEQYF
cdr3_length: 15
clone_size: NA
v_call: TRBV7-8
d_call: NA
j_call: TRBJ2-7

cdr3_nt: TGTGCCAGCAGTCCTGGGCCGACCCCTAGGAATGAGCAGTTCTTC
cdr3_aa: CASSPGPTPRNEQFF
cdr3_length: 15
clone_size: NA
v_call: TRBV12-3/TRBV12-4
d_call: NA
j_call: TRBJ2-1

cdr3_nt: TGTGCCAGTACACCGGGACACCCGGGTGGAGGGCAGTTCTTC
cdr3_aa: CASTPGHPGGGQFF
cdr3_length: 14
clone_size: NA
v_call: TRBV19
d_call: NA
j_call: TRBJ2-1

cdr3_nt: TGTGCCAGCAGCCCGTCTGGCCAGACAGATACGCAGTATTTT
cdr3_aa: CASSPSGQTDTQYF
cdr3_length: 14
clone_size: few
v_call: TRBV5-4
d_call: NA
j_call: TRBJ2-3

cdr3_nt: TGCGCCAGCAGCGCGAGGACAGGGGGCATCTCCCTGACTTTC
cdr3_aa: CASSARTGGISLTF
cdr3_length: 14
clone_size: few
v_call: TRBV5-1
d_call: TRBD1
j_call: TRBJ2-6

cdr3_nt: TGCGCCAGCAGCTTATCTAGCACCGGCGATACGCAGTATTTT
cdr3_aa: CASSLSSTGDTQYF
cdr3_length: 14
clone_size: NA
v_call: TRBV5-1
d_call: NA
j_call: TRBJ2-3

cdr3_nt: TGTGCCAGCAGTTTTGAGCTAGCGGGAGACCACCGCTCTGGGGCCAACGTCCTGACTTTC
cdr3_aa: CASSFELAGDHRSGANVLTF
cdr3_length: 20
clone_size: NA
v_call: TRBV12-3/TRBV12-4
d_call: TRBD2
j_call: TRBJ2-6

cdr3_nt: TGTGCCAGCTCACCACCGACACTCTCCTACGAGCAGTACTTC
cdr3_aa: CASSPPTLSYEQYF
cdr3_length: 14
clone_size: few
v_call: TRBV18
d_call: NA
j_call: TRBJ2-7

cdr3_nt: TGTGCCAGCAGCTTAAGGCTAGCGGCTAACCAAGAGACCCAGTACTTC
cdr3_aa: CASSLRLAANQETQYF
cdr3_length: 16
clone_size: few
v_call: TRBV5-6
d_call: TRBD2
j_call: TRBJ2-5

cdr3_nt: TGCGCCAGCAGCCCTTACAGGGGGCCCACCGGGGAGCTGTTTTTT
cdr3_aa: CASSPYRGPTGELFF
cdr3_length: 15
clone_size: NA
v_call: TRBV4-3
d_call: TRBD1
j_call: TRBJ2-2

cdr3_nt: TGTGCCAGCAGCTTAGCTAGCGGGAGGAGAGAGACCCAGTACTTC
cdr3_aa: CASSLASGRRETQYF
cdr3_length: 15
clone_size: many
v_call: TRBV7-2
d_call: TRBD2
j_call: TRBJ2-5

cdr3_nt: TGTGCCTGGAGTCCCCGAGCTCCTAACACCATATATTTT
cdr3_aa: CAWSPRAPNTIYF
cdr3_length: 13
clone_size: NA
v_call: TRBV30
d_call: NA
j_call: TRBJ1-3